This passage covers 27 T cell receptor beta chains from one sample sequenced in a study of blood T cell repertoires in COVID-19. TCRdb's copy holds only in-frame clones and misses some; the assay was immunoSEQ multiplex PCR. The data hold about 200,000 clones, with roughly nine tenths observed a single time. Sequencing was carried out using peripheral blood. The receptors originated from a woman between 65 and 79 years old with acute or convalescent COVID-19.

The CDR3 reads CASSLSRPGSGELFF. For the CDR3, the DNA is TGTGCCAGCTCACTCTCGAGGCCGGGTTCTGGGGAGCTGTTTTTT. This sequence joins TRBV18 and TRBJ2-2; D remains unclear. CDR3 length equals 15 residues. The ends were cut back, 4 bases at V and 8 bases at J, with 17 bases in the middle. The germline CDR1 and CDR2 sequences are KGHSH and LQKENI. The variable domain in full, completed from reference TRBV18 and TRBJ2-2, reads NAGVMQNPRHLVRRRGQEARLRCSPMKGHSHVYWYRQLPEEGLKFMVYLQKENIIDESGMPKERFSAEFPKEGPSILRIQQVVRGDSAAYFCASSLSRPGSGELFFGEGSRLTVL.

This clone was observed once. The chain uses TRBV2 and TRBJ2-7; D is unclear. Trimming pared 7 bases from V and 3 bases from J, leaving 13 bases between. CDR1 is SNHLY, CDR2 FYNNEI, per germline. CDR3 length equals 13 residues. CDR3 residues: CASTRQAFYEQYF. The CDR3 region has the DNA TGTGCCAGCACAAGACAAGCCTTCTACGAGCAGTACTTC.

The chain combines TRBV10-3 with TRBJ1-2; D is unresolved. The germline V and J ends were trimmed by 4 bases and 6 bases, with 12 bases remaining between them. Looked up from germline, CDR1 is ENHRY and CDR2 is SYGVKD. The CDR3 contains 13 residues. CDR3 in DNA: TGTGCCATCAGTGTCGAGCCAGCGGATGGCTACACCTTC. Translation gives CAISVEPADGYTF.

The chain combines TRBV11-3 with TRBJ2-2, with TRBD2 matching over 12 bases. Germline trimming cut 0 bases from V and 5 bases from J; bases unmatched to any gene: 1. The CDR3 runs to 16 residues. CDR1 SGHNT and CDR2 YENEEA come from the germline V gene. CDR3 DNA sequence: TGTGCCAGCAGCTTAGAAGGGACTAGCGGGACCGGGGAGCTGTTTTTT. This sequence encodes CASSLEGTSGTGELFF.

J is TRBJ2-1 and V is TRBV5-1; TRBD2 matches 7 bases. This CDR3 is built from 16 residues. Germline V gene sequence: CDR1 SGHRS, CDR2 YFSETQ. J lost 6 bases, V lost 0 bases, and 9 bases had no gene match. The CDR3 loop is CASSLGQWTRLNEQFF. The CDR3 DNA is TGCGCCAGCAGCTTGGGGCAGTGGACTAGGCTCAATGAGCAGTTCTTC.

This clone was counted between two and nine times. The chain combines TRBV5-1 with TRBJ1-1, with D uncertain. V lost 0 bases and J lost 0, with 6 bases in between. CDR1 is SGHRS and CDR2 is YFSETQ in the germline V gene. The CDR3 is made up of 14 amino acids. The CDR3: CASSLGDMNTEAFF. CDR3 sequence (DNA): TGCGCCAGCAGCTTGGGAGATATGAACACTGAAGCTTTCTTT.

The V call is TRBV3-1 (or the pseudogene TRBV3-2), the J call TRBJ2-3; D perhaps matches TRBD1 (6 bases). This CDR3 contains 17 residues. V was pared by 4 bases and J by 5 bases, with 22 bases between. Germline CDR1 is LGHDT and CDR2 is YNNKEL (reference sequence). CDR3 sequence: CASSRDRQVPTKDTQYF. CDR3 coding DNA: TGTGCCAGCAGCCGGGACCGACAGGTCCCCACAAAAGATACGCAGTATTTT.

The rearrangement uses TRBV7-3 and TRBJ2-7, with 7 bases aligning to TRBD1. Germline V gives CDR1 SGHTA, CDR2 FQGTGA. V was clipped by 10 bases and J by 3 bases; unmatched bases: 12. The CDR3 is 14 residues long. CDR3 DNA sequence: TGTGCCAAATTGACAGGGCCTTATTTCTACGAGCAGTACTTC. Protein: CAKLTGPYFYEQYF.

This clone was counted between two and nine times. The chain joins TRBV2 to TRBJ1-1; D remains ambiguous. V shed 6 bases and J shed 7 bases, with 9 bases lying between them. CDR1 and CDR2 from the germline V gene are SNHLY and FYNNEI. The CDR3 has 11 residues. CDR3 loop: CASSYYYEAFF. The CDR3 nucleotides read TGTGCCAGCAGCTATTACTATGAAGCTTTCTTT.

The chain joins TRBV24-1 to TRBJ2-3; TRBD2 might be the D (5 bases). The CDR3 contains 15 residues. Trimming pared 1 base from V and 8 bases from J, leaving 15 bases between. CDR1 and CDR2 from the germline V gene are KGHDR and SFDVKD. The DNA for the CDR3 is TGTGCCACCAGTGATTTCTTTGGTGGGAGCGCTACGCAGTATTTT. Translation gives CATSDFFGGSATQYF.

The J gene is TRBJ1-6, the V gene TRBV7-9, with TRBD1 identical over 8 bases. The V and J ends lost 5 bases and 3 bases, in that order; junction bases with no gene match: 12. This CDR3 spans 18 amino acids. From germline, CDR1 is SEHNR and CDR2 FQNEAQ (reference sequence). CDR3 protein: CASSPARGRRGYNSPLHF. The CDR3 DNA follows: TGTGCCAGCAGCCCAGCCAGGGGGCGTCGAGGCTATAATTCACCCCTCCACTTT.

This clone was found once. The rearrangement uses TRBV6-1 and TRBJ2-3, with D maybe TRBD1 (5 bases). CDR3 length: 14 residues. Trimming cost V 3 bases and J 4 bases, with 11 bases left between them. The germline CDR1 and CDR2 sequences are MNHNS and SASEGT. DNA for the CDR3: TGTGCCAGCAGTGACGGTGGGGCAGCAGATACGCAGTATTTT. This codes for CASSDGGAADTQYF.

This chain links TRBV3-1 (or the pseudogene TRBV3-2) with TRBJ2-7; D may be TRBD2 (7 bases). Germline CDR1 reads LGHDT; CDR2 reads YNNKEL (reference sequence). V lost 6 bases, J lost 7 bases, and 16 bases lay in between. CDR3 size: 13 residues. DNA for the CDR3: TGTGCCAGCAGTCTTCGGGGGGCAGATGAGCAGTACTTC. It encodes CASSLRGADEQYF.

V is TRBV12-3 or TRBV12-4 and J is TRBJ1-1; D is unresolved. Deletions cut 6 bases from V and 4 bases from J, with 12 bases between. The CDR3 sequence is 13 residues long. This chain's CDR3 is CASRPTAGTEAFF. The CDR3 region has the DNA TGTGCCAGCAGACCGACGGCGGGCACTGAAGCTTTCTTT.

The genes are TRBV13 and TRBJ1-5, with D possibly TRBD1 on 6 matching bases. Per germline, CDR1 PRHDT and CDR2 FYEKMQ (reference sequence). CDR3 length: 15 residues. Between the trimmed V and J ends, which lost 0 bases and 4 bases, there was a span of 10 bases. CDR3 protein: CASSLGTGRNQPQHF. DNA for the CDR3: TGTGCCAGCAGCTTAGGGACAGGTCGGAATCAGCCCCAGCATTTT.

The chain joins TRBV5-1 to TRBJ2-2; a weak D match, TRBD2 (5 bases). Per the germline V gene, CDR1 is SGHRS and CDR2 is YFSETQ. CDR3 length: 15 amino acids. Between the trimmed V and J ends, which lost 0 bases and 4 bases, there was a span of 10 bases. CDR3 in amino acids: CASSLAGLPTGELFF. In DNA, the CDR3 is TGCGCCAGCAGCTTGGCCGGACTCCCCACCGGGGAGCTGTTTTTT.

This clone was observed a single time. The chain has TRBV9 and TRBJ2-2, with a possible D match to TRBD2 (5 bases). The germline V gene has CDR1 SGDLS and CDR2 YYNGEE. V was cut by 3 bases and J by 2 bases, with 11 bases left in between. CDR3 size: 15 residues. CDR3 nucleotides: TGTGCCAGCAGCGGACCCGGGGTTAACACCGGGGAGCTGTTTTTT. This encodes CASSGPGVNTGELFF.

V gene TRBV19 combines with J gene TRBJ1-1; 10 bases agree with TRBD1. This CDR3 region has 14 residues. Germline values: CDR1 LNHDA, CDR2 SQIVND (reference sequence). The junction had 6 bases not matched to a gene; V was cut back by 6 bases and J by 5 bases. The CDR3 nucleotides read TGTGCCAGTAGAGAGACAGGGGGCCTAACTGAAGCTTTCTTT. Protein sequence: CASRETGGLTEAFF. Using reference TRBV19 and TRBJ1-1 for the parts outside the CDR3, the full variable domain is DGGITQSPKYLFRKEGQNVTLSCEQNLNHDAMYWYRQDPGQGLRLIYYSQIVNDFQKGDIAEGYSVSREKKESFPLTVTSAQKNPTAFYLCASRETGGLTEAFFGQGTRLTVV.

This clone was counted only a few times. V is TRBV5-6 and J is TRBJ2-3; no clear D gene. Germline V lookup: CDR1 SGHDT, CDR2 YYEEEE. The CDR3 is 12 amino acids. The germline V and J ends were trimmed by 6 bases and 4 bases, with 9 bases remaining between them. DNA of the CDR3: TGTGCCAGCACCATGAGTCCAGATACGCAGTATTTT. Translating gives CASTMSPDTQYF.

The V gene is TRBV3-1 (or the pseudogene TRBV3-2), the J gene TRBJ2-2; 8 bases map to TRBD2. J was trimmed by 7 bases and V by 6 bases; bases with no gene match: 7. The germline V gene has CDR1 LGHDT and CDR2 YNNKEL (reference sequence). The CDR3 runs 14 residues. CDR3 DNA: TGTGCCAGCAGGGTTAGCGGGGAGGGCGGGGAGCTGTTTTTT. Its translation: CASRVSGEGGELFF.

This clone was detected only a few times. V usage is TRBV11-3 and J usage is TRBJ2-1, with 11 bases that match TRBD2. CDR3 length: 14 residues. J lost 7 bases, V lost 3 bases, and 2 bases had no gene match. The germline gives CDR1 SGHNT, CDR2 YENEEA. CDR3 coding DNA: TGTGCCAGCAGCTTTAGCGGGAGGGGAAATGAGCAGTTCTTC. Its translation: CASSFSGRGNEQFF.

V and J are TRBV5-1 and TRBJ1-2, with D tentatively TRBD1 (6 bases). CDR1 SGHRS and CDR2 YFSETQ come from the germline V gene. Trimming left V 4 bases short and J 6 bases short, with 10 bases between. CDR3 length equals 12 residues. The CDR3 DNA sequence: TGCGCCAGCAGCCCCGGGGGGCATGGCTACACCTTC. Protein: CASSPGGHGYTF.

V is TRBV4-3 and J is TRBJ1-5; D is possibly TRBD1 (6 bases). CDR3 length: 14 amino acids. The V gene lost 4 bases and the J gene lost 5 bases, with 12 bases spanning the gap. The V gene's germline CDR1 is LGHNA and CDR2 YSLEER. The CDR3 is CASSPGQTHQPQHF. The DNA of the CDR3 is TGCGCCAGCAGCCCAGGACAGACGCATCAGCCCCAGCATTTT.

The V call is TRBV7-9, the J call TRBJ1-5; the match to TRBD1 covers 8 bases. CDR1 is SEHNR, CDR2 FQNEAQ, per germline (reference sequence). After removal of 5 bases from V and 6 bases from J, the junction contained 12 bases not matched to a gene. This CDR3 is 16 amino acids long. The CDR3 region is CASSLSLFRGPQPQHF. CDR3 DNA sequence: TGTGCCAGCAGCCTAAGTCTGTTCAGGGGGCCTCAGCCCCAGCATTTT.

CDR3 in DNA: TGTGCCAGCCGCCCAAGCCTGACACTTGAAGCTTTCTTT. Encoded protein: CASRPSLTLEAFF. The rearrangement links TRBV6-2 or TRBV6-3 to TRBJ1-1; D gene ambiguous. The V end lost 8 bases, the J end lost 7 bases, and 17 bases lay between the germline ends. The germline gives CDR1 MNHEY, CDR2 SVGEGT. The CDR3 has 13 residues.

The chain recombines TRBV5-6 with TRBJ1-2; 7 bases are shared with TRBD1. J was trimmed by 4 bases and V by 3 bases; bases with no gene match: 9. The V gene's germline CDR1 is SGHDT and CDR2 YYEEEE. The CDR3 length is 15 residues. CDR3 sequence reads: CASSSGQFFSYGYTF. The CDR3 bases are TGTGCCAGCAGCTCGGGACAGTTTTTCTCCTATGGCTACACCTTC.

The chain's CDR3 is CASIGGNQETQYF. In DNA form, the CDR3 reads TGCGCCAGCATAGGGGGAAACCAAGAGACCCAGTACTTC. The chain employs TRBV5-1 and TRBJ2-5; weak D call: TRBD1 (6 bases). The germline V gene has CDR1 SGHRS and CDR2 YFSETQ. The CDR3 extends over 13 amino acids. V was pared by 6 bases and J by 0 bases, with 9 bases between.